Listed below are T cell receptor beta chains from one sample, sequenced in a study of blood T cell repertoires in COVID-19. Generated by immunoSEQ multiplex PCR, the TCRdb table keeps only in-frame clones and is missing some. The table records roughly 340,000 clones, roughly 90% of them present only once. The source material was peripheral blood. The receptor set was obtained from a woman aged 25 to 39 with COVID-19, enrolled during active disease. The CDR3 runs from the conserved cysteine through the conserved F or W. The order of the fields is J gene, V gene, D gene, clone size, CDR3 protein, CDR3 DNA. A D gene is named only where the DNA matches it firmly. Some rows have no size entry. The others give once, few or many, or a class for an expanded clone.

>TRBJ1-4|TRBV2|TRBD1|.
CASGITGGHEKLFF
TGTGCCAGCGGTATAACAGGGGGCCATGAAAAACTGTTTTTT
>TRBJ1-1|TRBV11-2|.|.
CASSPTLRGAGTEAFF
TGTGCCAGCAGCCCCACCCTTCGGGGGGCTGGCACTGAAGCTTTCTTT
>TRBJ1-4|TRBV27|.|few
CASSPLQGFNEKLFF
TGTGCCAGCAGTCCCTTGCAGGGATTTAATGAAAAACTGTTTTTT
>TRBJ1-1|TRBV27|.|.
CASSLTGGRTEAFF
TGTGCCAGCAGTTTAACGGGGGGCAGAACTGAAGCTTTCTTT
>TRBJ2-4|TRBV3-1/TRBV3-2|TRBD2|.
CASSTLGLAGAKNIQYF
TGTGCCAGCAGCACATTAGGACTAGCGGGAGCCAAAAACATTCAGTACTTC
>TRBJ2-3|TRBV6-2/TRBV6-3|.|.
CASSYLRGARTDTQYF
TGTGCCAGCAGTTACCTTCGGGGGGCGCGCACAGATACGCAGTATTTT
>TRBJ2-7|TRBV5-1|TRBD2|few
CASSLSTSGDHEQYF
TGCGCCAGCAGCTTGTCGACTAGCGGGGATCACGAGCAGTACTTC
>TRBJ2-3|TRBV7-9|.|.
CASSLDGGHTQYF
TGTGCCAGCAGCTTAGATGGAGGTCATACGCAGTATTTT
>TRBJ1-1|TRBV7-9|.|.
CASSLSPEIEAFF
TGTGCCAGCAGCTTATCGCCAGAAATTGAAGCTTTCTTT
>TRBJ2-1|TRBV19|TRBD2|.
CASSPSGRASRNEQFF
TGTGCCAGTAGCCCTAGCGGGAGGGCCAGTAGGAATGAGCAGTTCTTC
>TRBJ2-1|TRBV7-9|.|.
CASSSRGLSFSYNEQFF
TGTGCCAGCAGCTCGCGGGGCCTATCTTTCTCCTACAATGAGCAGTTCTTC
>TRBJ2-1|TRBV6-2/TRBV6-3|.|.
CASSPPQPYYNEQFF
TGTGCCAGCAGCCCCCCCCAACCCTACTACAATGAGCAGTTCTTC
>TRBJ2-1|TRBV7-9|TRBD2|.
CASSFEGGRVNNEQFF
TGTGCCAGCAGCTTTGAGGGCGGGAGGGTCAATAATGAGCAGTTCTTC
>TRBJ2-5|TRBV5-1|TRBD1|.
CASSIPGQGVETQYF
TGCGCCAGCAGCATACCGGGACAGGGGGTTGAGACCCAGTACTTC
>TRBJ1-2|TRBV11-2|.|.
CASSLVVGSGEHGYTF
TGTGCCAGCAGCTTAGTGGTCGGCTCAGGGGAGCATGGCTACACCTTC
>TRBJ1-1|TRBV9|TRBD1|.
CASSVATGGTEAFF
TGTGCCAGCAGCGTAGCTACAGGGGGGACTGAAGCTTTCTTT
>TRBJ1-4|TRBV7-2|.|.
CASSLRRGAGEKLFF
TGTGCCAGCAGCTTAAGACGGGGGGCGGGAGAAAAACTGTTTTTT
>TRBJ2-1|TRBV27|TRBD2|.
CASSSRGNNEQFF
TGTGCCAGCAGTTCGCGGGGGAACAATGAGCAGTTCTTC
>TRBJ2-5|TRBV5-4|TRBD1|.
CASSSKRDRARETQYF
TGTGCCAGCAGCTCCAAACGGGACAGGGCTCGGGAGACCCAGTACTTC
>TRBJ1-1|TRBV5-1|TRBD1|.
CASSLGTGGVTEAFF
TGCGCCAGCAGCTTGGGTACAGGGGGAGTCACTGAAGCTTTCTTT
>TRBJ1-2|TRBV29-1|.|.
CSVDPSTGFINGYTF
TGCAGCGTTGACCCCTCAACAGGGTTTATCAATGGCTACACCTTC
>TRBJ1-2|TRBV4-1|TRBD1|.
CASSLPRDRGSGGYTF
TGCGCCAGCAGCCTACCTAGGGACAGGGGTTCTGGAGGCTACACCTTC
>TRBJ2-2|TRBV4-2|TRBD2|.
CASSQTSGGDTGELFF
TGTGCCAGCAGCCAAACTAGCGGGGGGGACACCGGGGAGCTGTTTTTT
>TRBJ1-1|TRBV6-1|.|.
CASSERQAMNTEAFF
TGTGCCAGCAGTGAACGACAGGCTATGAACACTGAAGCTTTCTTT
>TRBJ1-1|TRBV7-2|.|.
CASSFETGYTEAFF
TGTGCCAGCAGCTTTGAAACAGGGTACACTGAAGCTTTCTTT
>TRBJ2-6|TRBV10-1|TRBD1|.
CASSPGQPFSGANVLTF
TGCGCCAGCTCCCCGGGACAGCCCTTCTCTGGGGCCAACGTCCTGACTTTC
>TRBJ1-2|TRBV28|.|.
CASRGVYREINYGYTF
TGTGCCAGCAGGGGAGTTTACAGGGAAATTAACTATGGCTACACCTTC
>TRBJ2-5|TRBV5-1|.|once
CASSLGQAKQETQYF
TGCGCCAGCAGCTTGGGACAGGCAAAACAAGAGACCCAGTACTTC
>TRBJ1-4|TRBV7-6|TRBD1|.
CASSSTSRGRLSEKLFF
TGTGCCAGCAGCTCGACCTCCAGGGGGCGATTGAGTGAAAAACTGTTTTTT
>TRBJ2-3|TRBV13|.|.
CASSLARVTDTQYF
TGTGCCAGCAGCTTAGCGCGGGTCACAGATACGCAGTATTTT
>TRBJ2-5|TRBV4-3|.|many
CASSPMLAVGETQYF
TGCGCCAGCAGCCCAATGTTAGCGGTTGGGGAGACCCAGTACTTC
>TRBJ2-1|TRBV28|TRBD1|once
CASSSPGGPSSSYNEQFF
TGTGCCAGCAGTTCCCCAGGGGGCCCCTCGAGCTCCTACAATGAGCAGTTCTTC
>TRBJ1-1|TRBV4-2|TRBD1|.
CASSQVATGGWSTEAFF
TGTGCCAGCAGCCAAGTTGCGACAGGGGGATGGAGCACTGAAGCTTTCTTT
>TRBJ2-1|TRBV25-1|.|.
CASSLHNEQFF
TGTGCCAGCAGTCTTCACAATGAGCAGTTCTTC
>TRBJ1-2|TRBV4-2|.|few
CASSQEARGVGYTF
TGTGCCAGCAGCCAAGAGGCGAGAGGCGTTGGCTACACCTTC
>TRBJ1-2|TRBV29-1|TRBD1|.
CSVDLTGGVYGYTF
TGCAGCGTTGACTTAACAGGGGGCGTCTATGGCTACACCTTC
>TRBJ2-5|TRBV5-6|TRBD1|.
CASSLSPGTDQETQYF
TGTGCCAGCAGCCTCTCGCCTGGGACAGACCAAGAGACCCAGTACTTC
>TRBJ2-1|TRBV24-1|TRBD2|.
CTTSDFLREINEQFF
TGTACCACCAGTGATTTCCTGCGGGAGATCAATGAGCAGTTCTTC
>TRBJ1-6|TRBV4-2|.|.
CASSQDPTGWNSPLHF
TGTGCCAGCAGCCAAGATCCCACAGGGTGGAATTCACCCCTCCACTTT
>TRBJ2-5|TRBV6-5|.|.
CASSDGTAQETQYF
TGTGCCAGCAGCGACGGCACAGCCCAAGAGACCCAGTACTTC
>TRBJ1-1|TRBV19|.|.
CASNPSRVMSTEAFF
TGTGCCAGTAATCCGAGCAGGGTTATGAGCACTGAAGCTTTCTTT
>TRBJ1-1|TRBV11-3|.|.
CASSLDGTLEAFF
TGTGCCAGCAGCTTAGACGGGACACTTGAAGCTTTCTTT
>TRBJ2-1|TRBV11-2|TRBD2|.
CASSTRLAGVNEQFF
TGTGCCAGCAGCACCCGACTAGCGGGAGTCAATGAGCAGTTCTTC
>TRBJ2-7|TRBV15|TRBD2|.
CATSESGGTSYEQYF
TGTGCCACCAGCGAGTCGGGGGGGACGTCCTACGAGCAGTACTTC
>TRBJ2-7|TRBV7-9|TRBD2|few
CASSLGTSGASSYEQYF
TGTGCCAGCAGCTTAGGGACTAGCGGGGCCAGCTCCTACGAGCAGTACTTC
>TRBJ2-3|TRBV10-2|.|.
CASSVGGSGTDTQYF
TGCGCCAGCAGTGTAGGAGGGTCGGGGACAGATACGCAGTATTTT
>TRBJ2-7|TRBV24-1|TRBD1|.
CATSGQGANEQYF
TGTGCCACCAGCGGACAGGGGGCTAATGAGCAGTACTTC
>TRBJ2-1|TRBV9|.|.
CASSVAGDHNEQFF
TGTGCCAGCAGCGTAGCAGGGGACCACAATGAGCAGTTCTTC
>TRBJ1-2|TRBV3-1/TRBV3-2|TRBD1|.
CASSQRSEGQGGGLYGYTF
TGTGCCAGCAGCCAACGGAGCGAGGGACAGGGTGGGGGCCTCTATGGCTACACCTTC
>TRBJ1-2|TRBV4-3|TRBD1|.
CASSQEQGDGGYTF
TGCGCCAGCAGCCAAGAGCAGGGGGATGGCGGCTACACCTTC
>TRBJ2-5|TRBV29-1|TRBD2|.
CSVDGLAVQETQYF
TGCAGCGTTGATGGACTAGCGGTTCAAGAGACCCAGTACTTC
>TRBJ2-1|TRBV11-3|TRBD2|.
CASSPTSGGADEQFF
TGTGCCAGCAGCCCAACTAGCGGGGGGGCCGATGAGCAGTTCTTC
>TRBJ2-1|TRBV6-5|.|.
CASSVEQRGYNEQFF
TGTGCCAGCAGCGTCGAACAAAGAGGCTACAATGAGCAGTTCTTC
>TRBJ2-1|TRBV29-1|TRBD1|.
CSVGPGQGAEQFF
TGCAGCGTTGGTCCCGGACAGGGGGCAGAGCAGTTCTTC